These 28 T cell receptor beta chains were sequenced from one sample in a study of regulatory T cells in long-lasting Graves disease. Building of the TCR beta libraries involved iRepertoire HTBI primers and Arm-PCR of CDR3 regions. MiXCR, run by TCRdb on the multiplex PCR reads, gives a single entry per CDR3 protein. Among 350,000 to 450,000 distinct CDR3 sequences, around 20% were seen once, and the ten largest hold 13% to 15%. The time point was: persistent/refractory GD, antithyroid drugs over 5 years with positive TRAb. PBMC RNA served as the TCR library source. The material was peripheral blood mononuclear cells (PBMCs), obtained when the disease was refractory, from a patient treated with antithyroid drugs. The receptors were gathered from a female donor with Graves disease.

At least ten counts were recorded for this clonotype. V is TRBV20-1 and J is TRBJ1-5, with D tentatively TRBD1 (5 bases). The CDR3 is 13 residues long. Looked up from germline, CDR1 is DFQATT and CDR2 is SNEGSKA (reference sequence). The V gene lost 2 bases and the J gene lost 7 bases, with 12 bases spanning the gap. DNA for the CDR3: TGCAGTGCTAGACCGACAGAACTACAGCCCCAGCATTTT. This sequence encodes CSARPTELQPQHF.

This clonotype occurred many times. This chain uses TRBV11-2 with TRBJ2-7; D gene unclear. Germline V lookup: CDR1 SGHAT, CDR2 FQNNGV. V lost 7 bases and J lost 2, with 12 bases in between. There are 13 residues in the CDR3. The CDR3 protein is CASMAETTYEQYF. The CDR3 region has the DNA TGTGCCAGCATGGCGGAAACCACCTACGAGCAGTACTTC.

This clonotype turned up a few times. This chain links TRBV5-5 with TRBJ2-7; D unresolved. The CDR3 is 15 residues long. Germline V gives CDR1 SGHKS, CDR2 YYEKEE (reference sequence). V was trimmed by 0 bases and J by 0 bases, leaving 10 bases between them. DNA for the CDR3: TGTGCCAGCAGCTTGGGTCCCATTAGCTCCTACGAGCAGTACTTC. This translates into CASSLGPISSYEQYF.

This clonotype was counted at least ten times. This CDR3 is CASSPGPIAKNIQYF. The CDR3 DNA follows: TGCGCCAGCAGCCCGGGACCGATAGCCAAAAACATTCAGTACTTC. V gene TRBV5-1 combines with J gene TRBJ2-4; tentatively, D is TRBD1 or TRBD2 (5 bases each). The V gene's germline CDR1 is SGHRS and CDR2 YFSETQ. This CDR3 is built from 15 residues. V was cut by 4 bases and J by 0 bases, with 11 bases left in between.

This clonotype occurred a few times. The chain uses TRBV19 and TRBJ1-1; D is uncertain. The germline V and J ends were trimmed by 0 bases and 11 bases, with 13 bases remaining between them. The CDR3 sequence is 13 residues long. CDR1 is LNHDA, CDR2 SQIVND, per germline (reference sequence). The CDR3 here is CASSIDRRRGAFF. CDR3 coding DNA: TGTGCCAGTAGTATAGATCGGAGAAGAGGGGCTTTCTTT.

The rearrangement uses TRBV13 and TRBJ2-1; a weak D match, TRBD2 (5 bases). Per the germline V gene, CDR1 is PRHDT and CDR2 is FYEKMQ (reference sequence). Deletions cut 0 bases from V and 7 bases from J, with 13 bases between. This CDR3 is built from 15 residues. Written as DNA, the CDR3 is TGTGCCAGCAGCTTAGGCCTTGGCACGGGGAATGAGCAGTTCTTC. It codes for CASSLGLGTGNEQFF.

This clonotype was seen at least ten times. J is TRBJ2-2 and V is TRBV3-1; 9 bases match TRBD2. V lost 4 bases and J lost 4; bases outside the gene matches: 7. The CDR3 loop spans 16 amino acids. Germline-derived CDR1 and CDR2 are LGHDT and YNNKEL (reference sequence). Here the CDR3 reads CASSRQAGGVTGELFF. The DNA for the CDR3 is TGTGCCAGCAGCCGCCAAGCGGGAGGTGTCACCGGGGAGCTGTTTTTT.

This clonotype came up many times. The chain carries TRBV3-1 and TRBJ2-7; tentative D call: TRBD1 (5 bases). Germline CDR1 and CDR2: LGHDT and YNNKEL (reference sequence). The germline V and J ends were trimmed by 1 base and 2 bases, with 6 bases remaining between them. The CDR3 is made up of 13 amino acids. In nucleotides, the CDR3 is TGTGCCAGCAGCCAAGGACAGCCCTACGAGCAGTACTTC. Translation gives CASSQGQPYEQYF.

This clonotype was found many times. This chain connects TRBV12-3 or TRBV12-4 to TRBJ2-5; 10 bases line up with TRBD2. Trimming took 5 bases from V and 3 from J; bases not matched to a gene: 6. The CDR3 totals 15 residues. The CDR3 DNA reads TGTGCCAGCAGTAACGAGCGGGAGGGCAAAGAGACCCAGTACTTC. It codes for CASSNEREGKETQYF.

This clonotype has at least ten counts. CDR3 in DNA: TGTGCCAGCAGCATGGGACAGGGGACCGAGACCCAGTACTTC. Translation: CASSMGQGTETQYF. The chain has TRBV11-2 and TRBJ2-5; 10 bases are shared with TRBD1. The CDR3 spans 14 residues. CDR1 SGHAT and CDR2 FQNNGV come from the germline V gene. V shed 5 bases and J 5 bases; nucleotides not matched to a gene: 5.

The chain carries TRBV6-1 and TRBJ1-5, with TRBD1 identical over 8 bases. The germline gives CDR1 MNHNS, CDR2 SASEGT. This CDR3 region has 14 residues. The junction had 6 bases not matched to a gene; V was cut back by 5 bases and J by 6 bases. The CDR3 spells CASSIDRGGQPQHF. The CDR3 DNA follows: TGTGCCAGCAGTATAGACAGGGGCGGTCAGCCCCAGCATTTT.

The gene calls are TRBV27 and TRBJ2-5, with D perhaps assigned TRBD1 or TRBD2 (5 bases each). In germline, CDR1 is MNHEY, CDR2 SMNVEV (reference sequence). The germline V and J ends were trimmed by 5 bases and 3 bases, with 19 bases remaining between them. The CDR3 extends over 16 amino acids. CDR3: CASSPWDARIKETQYF. DNA of the CDR3: TGTGCCAGCAGTCCATGGGACGCCCGGATAAAAGAGACCCAGTACTTC.

In its sample, this clonotype was seen many times. The chain recombines TRBV28 with TRBJ1-2; TRBD1 might be the D (6 bases). The CDR3 is 15 residues long. V was trimmed by 5 bases and J by 5 bases, leaving 18 bases between them. Germline CDR1 and CDR2: MDHEN and SYDVKM. In nucleotides, the CDR3 is TGTGCCAGCAGTCGGTACCGGACAGTCTCGTATGGCTACACCTTC. This sequence encodes CASSRYRTVSYGYTF.

The chain is built from TRBV7-9 and TRBJ2-1; D perhaps matches TRBD1 (6 bases). V dropped 0 bases and J dropped 9 bases, with 12 bases sitting between them. This CDR3 has 14 residues. Germline V CDR1 and CDR2: SEHNR, FQNEAQ (reference sequence). The CDR3 DNA follows: TGTGCCAGCAGCTTAGCCCTTACAGGGACTGAGCAGTTCTTC. Translated: CASSLALTGTEQFF. The entire variable domain, with the rest obtained from reference TRBV7-9 and TRBJ2-1, is as follows: DTGVSQNPRHKITKRGQNVTFRCDPISEHNRLYWYRQTLGQGPEFLTYFQNEAQLEKSRLLSDRFSAERPKGSFSTLEIQRTEQGDSAMYLCASSLALTGTEQFFGPGTRLTVL.

CDR3 sequence reads: CSAWGLAASNEQFF. CDR3 bases: TGCAGTGCTTGGGGACTAGCGGCCTCCAATGAGCAGTTCTTC. This sequence joins TRBV20-1 and TRBJ2-1; 11 bases match TRBD2. Germline CDR1 is DFQATT and CDR2 is SNEGSKA (reference sequence). The CDR3 runs to 14 residues. V lost 5 bases to trimming and J lost 6 bases; unmatched junction nucleotides: 6.

In this sample, this clonotype turned up once. A much larger clone is a single base away; this may be a read error. The rearrangement joins TRBV7-9 to TRBJ2-7, with D possibly being TRBD1 (5 bases). The CDR3 covers 15 residues. Per germline, CDR1 SEHNR and CDR2 FQNEAQ (reference sequence). Trimming pared 5 bases from V and 4 bases from J, leaving 18 bases between. Written as DNA, the CDR3 is TGTGCCAGCAGCCCCGTTCATGGGTCAGGGTACGAGCAGTACTTC. Translating it yields CASSPVHGSGYEQYF.

The chain has TRBV5-1 and TRBJ2-1, with 15 bases identical to TRBD2. V was pared by 3 bases and J by 0 bases, with 4 bases of the junction left unmatched. Germline-derived CDR1 and CDR2 are SGHRS and YFSETQ. The CDR3 loop spans 18 amino acids. For the CDR3, the DNA is TGCGCCAGCAGCTGGGGACTAGCGGGAGGTACCTCCTACAATGAGCAGTTCTTC. Its translation is CASSWGLAGGTSYNEQFF. The full variable domain, rest sourced from reference TRBV5-1 and TRBJ2-1, is KAGVTQTPRYLIKTRGQQVTLSCSPISGHRSVSWYQQTPGQGLQFLFEYFSETQRNKGNFPGRFSGRQFSNSRSEMNVSTLELGDSALYLCASSWGLAGGTSYNEQFFGPGTRLTVL.

Note on this clonotype: A much larger clone differs from this one at a single base, so this may be a read error. Lacking the conserved final phenylalanine or tryptophan, this CDR3 likely reflects a read error. The gene calls are TRBV19 and TRBJ1-1; 8 bases agree with TRBD1. V trimming: 2 bases; J trimming: 1 base; junction bases outside the gene matches: 3. The CDR3 has 15 residues. CDR1 LNHDA and CDR2 SQIVND come from the germline V gene (reference sequence). In nucleotides, the CDR3 is TGTGCCAGTAGTATAACCGGGACAGGGAACACTGAAGCTTTCTCT. Its translation is CASSITGTGNTEAFS.

This clonotype was detected only a few times. The V call is TRBV7-9, the J call TRBJ2-1; TRBD2 might be the D (6 bases). This CDR3 is 16 amino acids long. The V end lost 6 bases, the J end lost 8 bases, and 23 bases lay between the germline ends. CDR1 is SEHNR and CDR2 is FQNEAQ in the germline V gene (reference sequence). The CDR3 sequence: CASSHTGPSVVHEQFF. The CDR3 DNA follows: TGTGCCAGCAGTCACACCGGGCCTAGCGTAGTTCATGAGCAGTTCTTC.

The genes are TRBV20-1 and TRBJ2-7; TRBD1 agrees at 7 bases. The CDR3 runs to 16 residues. Germline CDR1 is DFQATT and CDR2 is SNEGSKA (reference sequence). V shed 6 bases, J shed 0 bases, and the junction held 14 bases outside the gene matches. The CDR3 sequence: CSAIGQAQGSSYEQYF. The CDR3 DNA is TGCAGTGCCATAGGACAGGCCCAAGGCAGCTCCTACGAGCAGTACTTC.

This clonotype has a count of ten or more. This rearrangement joins TRBV4-1 to TRBJ2-7; TRBD2 might be the D (6 bases). This CDR3 has 14 residues. V shed 3 bases and J shed 7 bases, with 16 bases lying between them. The germline gives CDR1 MGHRA, CDR2 YSYEKL. CDR3 sequence: CASSHSRDGREQYF. The CDR3 DNA reads TGCGCCAGCAGCCATTCGCGGGATGGACGGGAGCAGTACTTC.

As concerns this clonotype: This may stem from a read error, because a much larger clone lies one nucleotide away. No DNA is shown, since the ends of the CDR3 on it are uncertain; the CDR3 is the one TCRdb lists. The J gene is TRBJ2-7, the V gene TRBV25-1; the D segment call TRBD1 is taken from the table without a DNA check. Germline values: CDR1 MGHDK, CDR2 SYGVNS. With termini counted, the CDR3 has 15 amino acids. The CDR3: CASSEVGTGNYEQCF.

The table lists this clonotype with many counts. The chain recombines TRBV27 with TRBJ2-7, with D perhaps matching TRBD2 (5 bases). V dropped 5 bases and J dropped 3 bases, with 26 bases sitting between them. Germline CDR1 and CDR2: MNHEY and SMNVEV (reference sequence). The CDR3 is 18 residues long. The CDR3 loop is CASSPQLPFPGIFYEQYF. The DNA for the CDR3 is TGTGCCAGCAGTCCACAACTGCCATTCCCGGGAATCTTCTACGAGCAGTACTTC.

For this clonotype: This may come from a read error, since a much larger clone is one base off. J is TRBJ2-2 and V is TRBV2; D gene uncertain. Germline V gives CDR1 SNHLY, CDR2 FYNNEI. Trimming stripped 10 bases from V and 8 bases from J, with 8 bases between. The CDR3 is made up of 10 amino acids. The CDR3 protein is CANEMGELFF. CDR3 DNA sequence: TGTGCCAACGAGATGGGGGAGCTGTTTTTT.

This clonotype has a handful of counts. The CDR3: CSAKGDRDSEQYF. The CDR3 DNA reads as TGCAGTGCTAAGGGGGACAGGGATTCCGAGCAGTACTTC. The chain is built from TRBV20-1 and TRBJ2-7, with TRBD1 identical over 9 bases. This CDR3 is 13 amino acids long. Germline values: CDR1 DFQATT, CDR2 SNEGSKA (reference sequence). V lost 4 bases to trimming and J lost 6 bases; unmatched junction nucleotides: 7.

This chain connects TRBV7-9 to TRBJ2-1; 11 bases map to TRBD2. The CDR3 contains 15 residues. Germline CDR1 reads SEHNR; CDR2 reads FQNEAQ (reference sequence). V trimming: 5 bases; J trimming: 10 bases; junction bases outside the gene matches: 10. CDR3 sequence (DNA): TGTGCCAGCAGCGATAGCGGGAGGGCCTCGGAGGAGCAGTTCTTC. Protein sequence: CASSDSGRASEEQFF.

This sequence joins TRBV7-9 and TRBJ2-5, with a tentative D call TRBD2 (5 bases). Germline V CDR1 and CDR2: SEHNR, FQNEAQ (reference sequence). This CDR3 spans 18 amino acids. The V end lost 5 bases, the J end lost 0 bases, and 22 bases lay between the germline ends. This chain's CDR3 is CASSPPLGVGKYQETQYF. CDR3 DNA: TGTGCCAGCAGCCCACCACTCGGGGTGGGGAAGTACCAAGAGACCCAGTACTTC.

The CDR3 DNA reads as TGTGCCAGCAGTCCGTTGGGACTACGCACAGATACGCAGTATTTT. As protein: CASSPLGLRTDTQYF. The chain employs TRBV12-3 or TRBV12-4 and TRBJ2-3; 7 nucleotides line up with TRBD2. J was trimmed by 1 base and V by 5 bases; bases with no gene match: 6. This CDR3 region has 15 residues.